Below, one T cell receptor (beta chain) is given with its context. Its recognized antigen is unknown. Base quality data are lacking; no much larger clone is found one base away. According to the germline V gene (reference sequence), CDR1 reads SGHNT and CDR2 reads YYREEE. The CDR3 sequence holds 14 residues, the cysteine and phenylalanine included. Only the CDR3 portion is preserved as DNA: 42 bases, with reading frame beginning at the first base. Trimming takes 5 bases off V and 6 bases off J; junction bases not matched to a gene: 9. These data originate in a study of shared T cell receptors in the human thymus (dated by TCRdb to the early 2020s). About the investigation overall: The study examined how self-reactive, shared T-cell receptor alpha chains are generated in the human thymus.

Library method: the immunoSEQ multiplex PCR assay. The source is immuneACCESS, and TCRdb retained only in-frame sequences with V and J called. Part of the clones is not carried over; for the studies checked, unresolved V genes explain less than half of this, and the remainder is unexplained. The sample table contains roughly 500,000 clones; only one count was recorded for more than 75% of them. More than 0.01% of the sample goes to the ten largest clones. These same data were also listed under a study on human thymus T cells. Drawing on the second study: Donors were immunologically healthy infants undergoing open corrective cardiac surgery for congenital heart defects in Finland. The thymus tissue came from surgical resects taken out during corrective cardiac surgery. Both the thymic and the peripheral blood repertoires appeared to show biased V and J gene segment usage. Highly overlapping thymic TCR repertoires among unrelated individuals were reported in the related research. The study described the TCR alpha and beta repertoires in eight or nine infant thymus samples and a few matching peripheral blood samples. The infant donors were about 6 to 250 days old, and the cohort included six or seven males and two females. Thymocytes were freed from the tissue by mechanical means and kept at -70 degrees C as pellets of roughly 8.5-31 million cells. A QIAsymphony instrument was used to extract genomic DNA from frozen cell pellets. The immunoSEQ multiplex PCR assay was used to amplify the TCRB and TCRAD loci from a standardized quantity of quality-controlled genomic DNA. Amplicons spanned the V(D)J region at a length sufficient to cover the CDR3 and identify V and J genes. The commercial immunoSEQ service was used to sequence amplicons on an Illumina platform. Primer bias and sequencing errors were corrected using previously described methods, and TCRAD and TCRB definitions followed the IMGT database. Repertoires were analysed with immunoSEQ Analyzer 3.0 and VDJTools, covering basic statistics, V/J segment usage, diversity estimates, rarefaction and pairwise overlap. Chao1, ChaoE, Efron-Thisted, Shannon and inverse Simpson indices were used to estimate diversity, which was also estimated on datasets down-sampled to the smallest sample. Repertoire overlap was assessed by strict matching of CDR3 nucleotide sequence, V gene and J gene, and clustering was done by Jaccard-based multidimensional scaling. On average, thymus samples yielded approximately 780,000 unique TCRB clonotypes, whereas blood samples yielded roughly 81,000.

The sequence is built from TRBV5-4 and TRBJ2-7; TRBD1 agrees with 9 junctional bases. The origin of this receptor is a boy in the first two years of life with a congenital heart defect. Donor details come from another sample of the same person, matched by shared clones. The sequenced sample was thymocytes. The nucleotides read TGTGCCAGCAGTTTACCGGGACAGGGATTCGAGCAGTACTTC. Its coded protein is CASSLPGQGFEQYF.